These 24 T cell receptor beta chains were all obtained from the same sample, sequenced in a study of T-cell memory formation after mild COVID-19. MiXCR, applied by TCRdb to the 5' RACE reads, yields one record per CDR3 protein. The sample records 250,000 or so distinct CDR3 sequences, roughly 10% being singletons. Material: PBMCs or a T cell subset sorted from them (not recorded which). All receptors come from a young man who had mild COVID-19 (a few samples of this study predate the infection). Cell type and time point are not known.

The V call is TRBV6-5, the J call TRBJ2-5; D perhaps matches TRBD2 (5 bases). The V gene lost 8 bases and the J gene lost 2 bases, with 15 bases spanning the gap. Germline loops: CDR1 MNHEY, CDR2 SVGAGI. This CDR3 contains 14 residues. For the CDR3, the DNA is TGTGCCAGCGCTCGAGGGCCGTCGCAAGAGACCCAGTACTTC. The encoded protein is CASARGPSQETQYF.

This clonotype was observed once. J is TRBJ1-5 and V is TRBV6-2 or TRBV6-3; TRBD1 might be the D (6 bases). The CDR3 consists of 18 residues. Germline CDR1 reads MNHEY; CDR2 reads SVGEGT. With 6 bases removed from V and 1 base from J, the gap between germline ends came to 22 bases. CDR3 loop: CASRFNIQGIGSNQPQHF. Here the CDR3 DNA reads TGTGCCAGCAGGTTTAACATTCAGGGGATAGGAAGCAATCAGCCCCAGCATTTT.

This clonotype has more than one count but fewer than ten. V and J are TRBV3-1 and TRBJ2-5; 7 nucleotides match TRBD1. Germline assignment: CDR1 LGHDT and CDR2 YNNKEL (reference sequence). Germline trimming cut 4 bases from V and 2 bases from J; bases unmatched to any gene: 13. CDR3 length: 17 amino acids. CDR3 amino acids: CASSRPRDRYPQETQYF. In nucleotides, the CDR3 is TGTGCCAGCAGCCGCCCTAGGGACAGATACCCACAAGAGACCCAGTACTTC.

The genes are TRBV20-1 and TRBJ2-1, with D perhaps matching TRBD2 (5 bases). In germline, CDR1 is DFQATT, CDR2 SNEGSKA (reference sequence). CDR3 length: 15 residues. The ends were cut back, 3 bases at V and 4 bases at J, with 16 bases in the middle. The CDR3: CSASRGALLYNEQFF. CDR3 nucleotides: TGCAGTGCTAGTCGGGGTGCGCTTTTGTACAATGAGCAGTTCTTC.

The chain joins TRBV5-4 to TRBJ1-6; D remains ambiguous. The CDR3 is made up of 12 amino acids. V lost 3 bases to trimming and J lost 9 bases, with 7 bases between them. Germline assignment: CDR1 SGHNT and CDR2 YYREEE (reference sequence). CDR3 bases: TGTGCCAGCAGCTCGACACTTTCACCCCTCCACTTT. This sequence encodes CASSSTLSPLHF.

The chain combines TRBV4-3 with TRBJ2-1; TRBD1 agrees at 8 bases. Germline trimming cut 4 bases from V and 4 bases from J; bases unmatched to any gene: 9. The CDR3 spans 16 residues. In germline, CDR1 is LGHNA, CDR2 YSLEER. CDR3: CASSPGGQGLYNEQFF. The CDR3 DNA reads as TGCGCCAGCAGCCCAGGGGGCCAGGGGTTGTACAATGAGCAGTTCTTC.

The V gene is TRBV7-2, the J gene TRBJ1-2; 12 nucleotides match TRBD1. Germline loops: CDR1 SGHTA, CDR2 FQGNSA. V lost 5 bases and J lost 7; bases outside the gene matches: 8. The CDR3 totals 15 residues. The CDR3 is CASSGGTGGEGGYTF. In nucleotides, the CDR3 is TGTGCCAGCAGCGGCGGGACAGGGGGCGAAGGTGGCTACACCTTC.

This clonotype has a handful of counts. The rearrangement joins TRBV7-6 to TRBJ1-1; TRBD1 is a possible D gene (6 bases). This CDR3 region has 17 residues. The germline CDR1 and CDR2 sequences are SGHVS and FNYEAQ. V shed 2 bases and J shed 6 bases, with 22 bases lying between them. CDR3 nucleotide sequence: TGTGCCAGCAGCTTAAATTCAGGGGAGTATTTTAGGGCTGAAGCTTTCTTT. This translates into CASSLNSGEYFRAEAFF.

This clonotype was counted many times. The chain is built from TRBV4-1 and TRBJ2-5; D is ambiguous. Germline V gene lookup returns CDR1 MGHRA and CDR2 YSYEKL. Between the trimmed V and J ends, which lost 3 bases and 4 bases, there was a span of 9 bases. The CDR3 contains 13 residues. The CDR3 region is CASSQGFGETQYF. The CDR3 coding sequence is TGCGCCAGCAGCCAGGGCTTTGGAGAGACCCAGTACTTC.

The rearrangement links TRBV12-3 or TRBV12-4 to TRBJ1-3; a possible D gene is TRBD1 (5 bases). The CDR3 runs to 16 residues. Trimming removed 5 bases at V and 1 base at J, with 15 bases between. The CDR3 DNA reads as TGTGCCAGCAGTGCCGGGGGGTTCCTTTCTGGAAACACCATATATTTT. It encodes CASSAGGFLSGNTIYF.

This clonotype has at least ten counts. J is TRBJ1-2 and V is TRBV4-3; D perhaps matches TRBD1 (5 bases). Germline V CDR1 and CDR2: LGHNA, YSLEER. This CDR3 has 14 residues. The V end lost 4 bases, the J end lost 5 bases, and 14 bases lay between the germline ends. CDR3 sequence reads: CASSLRWGAYGYTF. The CDR3 bases are TGCGCCAGCAGCCTAAGATGGGGCGCGTATGGCTACACCTTC.

The CDR3: CASSFSRGRQGNQPQHF. CDR3 DNA: TGTGCCAGCAGTTTCAGCAGGGGACGCCAGGGCAATCAGCCCCAGCATTTT. The chain recombines TRBV12-3 or TRBV12-4 with TRBJ1-5; possibly TRBD1 for D (6 bases). The V gene lost 3 bases and the J gene lost 2 bases, with 17 bases spanning the gap. The CDR3 runs 17 residues.

This clonotype was counted between two and nine times. This chain joins TRBV6-5 and TRBJ2-1; TRBD2 agrees at 8 bases. V dropped 4 bases and J dropped 6; count of bases not matched to a gene: 11. CDR3 length: 16 amino acids. Germline-derived CDR1 and CDR2 are MNHEY and SVGAGI. This CDR3 is CASSSLSGGASNEQFF. The DNA of the CDR3 is TGTGCCAGCAGTTCCCTGTCCGGGGGGGCCTCCAATGAGCAGTTCTTC.

The V call is TRBV5-1, the J call TRBJ2-3, with D perhaps matching TRBD2 (6 bases). The CDR3 is made up of 16 amino acids. The germline V and J ends were trimmed by 4 bases and 0 bases, with 15 bases remaining between them. The germline gives CDR1 SGHRS, CDR2 YFSETQ. CDR3 coding DNA: TGCGCCAGCAGCGCCGGGACTTACTCTAGCACAGATACGCAGTATTTT. Amino acid sequence: CASSAGTYSSTDTQYF.

This clonotype was detected only a few times. The gene calls are TRBV9 and TRBJ2-3; no clear D gene. V lost 0 bases to trimming and J lost 5 bases, with 10 bases between them. Germline V gene lookup returns CDR1 SGDLS and CDR2 YYNGEE. The CDR3 has 14 residues. CDR3 region: CASSVGQVVDTQYF. The CDR3 DNA reads as TGTGCCAGCAGCGTAGGCCAGGTAGTAGATACGCAGTATTTT. The full variable domain, its missing parts supplied by reference TRBV9 and TRBJ2-3, is DSGVTQTPKHLITATGQRVTLRCSPRSGDLSVYWYQQSLDQGLQFLIQYYNGEERAKGNILERFSAQQFPDLHSELNLSSLELGDSALYFCASSVGQVVDTQYFGPGTRLTVL.

This clonotype was detected many times. CDR3 bases: TGCGCCAGCAGTCAATCCGGGACAGCCCATGATTCGGGAGGCAAAAACATTCAGTACTTC. Translation: CASSQSGTAHDSGGKNIQYF. The chain joins TRBV23-1 to TRBJ2-4, with D perhaps assigned TRBD1 or TRBD2 (7 bases each). TRBV23-1 belongs to the ORF category, with a function that is uncertain. The CDR3 loop spans 20 amino acids. Deletions cut 0 bases from V and 3 bases from J, with 24 bases between.

V is TRBV11-2 and J is TRBJ2-7; 8 bases are a match to TRBD2. The germline gives CDR1 SGHAT, CDR2 FQNNGV. This CDR3 has 14 amino acids. Losses at the gene ends were 8 bases for V and 0 bases for J; bases not matched to a gene: 6. DNA of the CDR3: TGTGCCAGCTCTAGGGGGACTAGCTCCTACGAGCAGTACTTC. Amino acids: CASSRGTSSYEQYF.

This clonotype was detected ten times or more. The chain carries TRBV29-1 and TRBJ2-5, with a tentative D call TRBD1 (5 bases). Germline assignment: CDR1 SQVTM and CDR2 ANQGSEA. The CDR3 runs to 11 residues. Trimming took off 7 bases at V and 3 bases at J, with 9 bases between the two ends. The CDR3 sequence: CSGGFEETQYF. The CDR3 DNA sequence: TGCAGCGGGGGCTTTGAAGAGACCCAGTACTTC.

This clonotype was picked up a small number of times. The V and J genes are TRBV7-8 and TRBJ2-1; D possibly corresponds to TRBD2 (6 bases). Trimming shortened V by 2 bases and J by 7 bases, and 15 bases separated the two germline ends. The CDR3 is 15 amino acids. CDR1 is SGHVS, CDR2 FQNEAQ, per germline. The CDR3 spells CASSLRLAMENEQFF. The CDR3 DNA is TGTGCCAGCAGCTTACGCCTAGCGATGGAGAATGAGCAGTTCTTC.

Ten or more counts support this clonotype. The CDR3 loop is CSAGQGTSTNEKLFF. In nucleotides, the CDR3 is TGCAGTGCTGGACAGGGGACCTCAACTAATGAAAAACTGTTTTTT. The V call is TRBV20-1, the J call TRBJ1-4; TRBD1 matches at 9 bases. Germline CDR1 DFQATT, CDR2 SNEGSKA (reference sequence). The CDR3 covers 15 residues. V shed 5 bases and J 0 bases; nucleotides not matched to a gene: 4.

The chain uses TRBV2 and TRBJ1-5, with no clear D. V shed 6 bases and J shed 3 bases, with 12 bases lying between them. The CDR3 consists of 14 residues. Germline loops: CDR1 SNHLY, CDR2 FYNNEI. The chain's CDR3 is CASSAGRTNQPQHF. The CDR3, as DNA: TGTGCCAGCAGCGCCGGGAGAACCAATCAGCCCCAGCATTTT.

A few counts support this clonotype. V is TRBV7-2 and J is TRBJ2-5, with 11 positions matching TRBD2. This CDR3 spans 15 amino acids. Per germline, CDR1 SGHTA and CDR2 FQGNSA. V lost 1 base and J lost 4; bases outside the gene matches: 2. The chain's CDR3 is CASSLVAGGPETQYF. The CDR3 DNA reads as TGTGCCAGCAGCTTAGTAGCGGGGGGGCCAGAGACCCAGTACTTC.

V gene TRBV28 combines with J gene TRBJ2-7; 9 bases match TRBD1. Trimming took 3 bases from V and 4 from J; bases not matched to a gene: 7. The CDR3 consists of 15 residues. Germline V lookup: CDR1 MDHEN, CDR2 SYDVKM. As DNA, the CDR3 is TGTGCCAGCAGTTTCCCCGGACAGGGGTATTACGAGCAGTACGTC. This gives the protein CASSFPGQGYYEQYV.

Ten or more counts support this clonotype. This chain uses TRBV7-2 with TRBJ2-2; D uncertain. The CDR3 runs to 14 residues. Germline V gene sequence: CDR1 SGHTA, CDR2 FQGNSA. Trimming pared 4 bases from V and 7 bases from J, leaving 13 bases between. The CDR3: CASSSQIILGELFF. The CDR3 DNA sequence: TGTGCCAGCAGCTCTCAAATCATCCTCGGGGAGCTGTTTTTT.